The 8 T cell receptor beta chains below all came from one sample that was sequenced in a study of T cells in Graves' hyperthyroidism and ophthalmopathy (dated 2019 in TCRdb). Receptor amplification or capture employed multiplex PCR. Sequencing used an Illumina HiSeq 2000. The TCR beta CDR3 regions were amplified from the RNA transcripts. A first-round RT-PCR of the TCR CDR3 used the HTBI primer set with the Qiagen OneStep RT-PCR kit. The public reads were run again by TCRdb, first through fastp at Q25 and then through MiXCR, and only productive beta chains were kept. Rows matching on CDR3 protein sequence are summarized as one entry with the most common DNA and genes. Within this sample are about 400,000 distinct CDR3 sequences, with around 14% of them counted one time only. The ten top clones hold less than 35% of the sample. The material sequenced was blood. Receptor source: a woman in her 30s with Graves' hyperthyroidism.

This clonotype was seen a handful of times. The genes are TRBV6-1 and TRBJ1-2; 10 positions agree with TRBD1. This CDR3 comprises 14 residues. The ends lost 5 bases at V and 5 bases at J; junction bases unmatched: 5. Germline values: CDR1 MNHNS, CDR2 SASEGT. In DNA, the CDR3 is TGTGCCAGCAGTAAGGGACAGGGGTCATATGGCTACACCTTC. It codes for CASSKGQGSYGYTF.

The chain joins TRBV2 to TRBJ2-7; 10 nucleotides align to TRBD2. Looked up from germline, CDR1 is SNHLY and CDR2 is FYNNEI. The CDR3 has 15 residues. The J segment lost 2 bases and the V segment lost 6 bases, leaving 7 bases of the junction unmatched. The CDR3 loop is CASRRTSGVPYEQYF. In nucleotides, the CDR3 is TGTGCCAGCAGAAGAACTAGCGGGGTCCCCTACGAGCAGTACTTC.

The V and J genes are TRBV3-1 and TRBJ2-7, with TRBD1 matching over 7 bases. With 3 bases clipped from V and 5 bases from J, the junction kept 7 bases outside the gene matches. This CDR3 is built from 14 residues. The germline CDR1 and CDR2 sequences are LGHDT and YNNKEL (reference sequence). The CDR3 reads CASSQPGQVNEQYF. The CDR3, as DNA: TGTGCCAGCAGCCAGCCCGGACAGGTCAACGAGCAGTACTTC.

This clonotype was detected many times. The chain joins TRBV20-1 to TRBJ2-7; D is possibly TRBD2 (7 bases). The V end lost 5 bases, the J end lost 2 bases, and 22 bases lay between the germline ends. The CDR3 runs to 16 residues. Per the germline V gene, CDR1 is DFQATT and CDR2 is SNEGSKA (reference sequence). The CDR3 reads CSASSTGAGATYEQYF. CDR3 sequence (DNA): TGCAGTGCTTCTAGCACGGGGGCGGGAGCAACCTACGAGCAGTACTTC.

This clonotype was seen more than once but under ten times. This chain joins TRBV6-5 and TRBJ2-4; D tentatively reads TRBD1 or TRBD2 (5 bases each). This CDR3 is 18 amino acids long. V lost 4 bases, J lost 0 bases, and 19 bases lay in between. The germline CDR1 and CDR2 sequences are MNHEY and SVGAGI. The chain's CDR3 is CASSSPTGRSVAKNIQYF. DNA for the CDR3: TGTGCCAGCAGTTCCCCTACGGGGCGGTCGGTAGCCAAAAACATTCAGTACTTC.

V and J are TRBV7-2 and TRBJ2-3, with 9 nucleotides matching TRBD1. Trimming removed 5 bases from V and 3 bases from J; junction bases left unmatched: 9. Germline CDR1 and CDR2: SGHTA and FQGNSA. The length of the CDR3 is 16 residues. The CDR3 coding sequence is TGTGCCAGCAGCACCGGACAGGGGAGTGGTACAGATACGCAGTATTTT. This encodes CASSTGQGSGTDTQYF.

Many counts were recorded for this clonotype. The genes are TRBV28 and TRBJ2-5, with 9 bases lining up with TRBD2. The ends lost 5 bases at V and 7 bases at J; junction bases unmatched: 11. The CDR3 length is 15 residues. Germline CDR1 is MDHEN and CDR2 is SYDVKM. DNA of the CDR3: TGTGCCAGCAGTCTGGGGGTAGCGGGGGCACGGACCCAGTACTTC. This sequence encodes CASSLGVAGARTQYF.

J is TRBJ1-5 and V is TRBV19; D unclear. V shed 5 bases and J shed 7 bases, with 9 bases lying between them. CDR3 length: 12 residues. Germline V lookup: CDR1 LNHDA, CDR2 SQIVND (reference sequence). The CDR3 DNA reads TGTGCCAGTAGTGGATTGGGACAGCCCCAGCATTTT. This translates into CASSGLGQPQHF.